This TCR beta chain came from a study of cytomegalovirus exposure and HLA in healthy donors. General study points: In a later analysis, about 17,000 TCR beta sequences were associated with HLA alleles at 0.05 false discovery rate.

The length of the CDR3 is 12 residues. In germline, CDR1 is ENHRY, CDR2 SYGVKD. With 10 bases removed from V and 1 base from J, the gap between germline ends came to 8 bases. Amplification used 60 Vbeta primers and 13 Jbeta primers. Data came from immunoSEQ multiplex PCR; TCRdb stores just in-frame clones and leaves some out. Its table lists fewer than 100,000 clones. A word on this clone: Its target is not known.

The specimen sequenced was PBMCs. This chain joins TRBV10-3 and TRBJ2-1; perhaps TRBD2 as D (6 bases). The source is a man aged 45-65 years in good health and CMV-seronegative. The CDR3 nucleotides are TGTGCCAGCGGGGATTCCTACAATGAGCAGTTCTTC. Translation: CASGDSYNEQFF.